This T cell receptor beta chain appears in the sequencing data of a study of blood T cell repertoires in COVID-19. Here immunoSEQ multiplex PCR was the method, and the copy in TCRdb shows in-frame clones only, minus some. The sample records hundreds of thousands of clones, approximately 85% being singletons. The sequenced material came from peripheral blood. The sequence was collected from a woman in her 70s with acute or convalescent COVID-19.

This CDR3 reads CASSQDPQAGSNQPQHF. The DNA of the CDR3 is TGCGCCAGCAGCCAAGATCCCCAGGCAGGAAGCAATCAGCCCCAGCATTTT. The chain joins TRBV4-3 to TRBJ1-5; D gene unclear. The CDR3 is made up of 17 amino acids. Per the germline V gene, CDR1 is LGHNA and CDR2 is YSLEER. V lost 0 bases, J lost 1 base, and 13 bases lay in between.